The 16 T cell receptor beta chains below all came from one sample that was sequenced in a study of molecular identifiers for immune sequencing clone quantification. TCRdb redid the calling of the PCR reads with MiXCR, one entry per CDR3 protein. The profile covers around 460,000 distinct CDR3 sequences, with about a fifth appearing a single time and 0.7% to 1% taken by the ten largest. Input material: naive CD8+ T cells from blood, with Jurkat cell RNA spiked in. The subset is: FACS-sorted CD8+CD4-CCR7+CD45RA+ naive T cells. These receptors were collected from a human donor in good health. Some libraries in this study had Jurkat cell RNA spiked in.

This clonotype has at least ten counts. J is TRBJ2-7 and V is TRBV5-4; 13 bases agree with TRBD2. Looked up from germline, CDR1 is SGHNT and CDR2 is YYREEE (reference sequence). V shed 4 bases, J shed 4 bases, and the junction held 11 bases outside the gene matches. The length of the CDR3 is 17 residues. The CDR3 DNA reads TGTGCCAGCAGCCGGGCAGGACTAGCGGGAGCGGTGTACGAGCAGTACTTC. Translated: CASSRAGLAGAVYEQYF.

The rearrangement uses TRBV4-2 and TRBJ2-3; 9 nucleotides line up with TRBD2. The CDR3 has 17 amino acids. J lost 2 bases, V lost 2 bases, and 8 bases had no gene match. Germline V CDR1 and CDR2: LGHNA, YNFKEQ. The CDR3 DNA reads as TGTGCCAGCAGCCAAACCCTAGCGGGGCAAGCCACAGATACGCAGTATTTT. Residues: CASSQTLAGQATDTQYF.

CDR3 sequence: CASSPIVQPSNYGYTF. CDR3 coding DNA: TGTGCCAGCTCACCAATCGTCCAGCCATCTAACTATGGCTACACCTTC. The V and J genes are TRBV18 and TRBJ1-2; D is undetermined. Germline V gene lookup returns CDR1 KGHSH and CDR2 LQKENI. The CDR3 contains 16 residues. With 2 bases removed from V and 0 bases from J, the gap between germline ends came to 13 bases.

This clonotype was seen repeatedly, ten times or more. The chain has TRBV28 and TRBJ1-1; possibly TRBD1 for D (5 bases). Trimming took off 2 bases at V and 3 bases at J, with 10 bases between the two ends. Germline V gene data show CDR1 as MDHEN and CDR2 as SYDVKM. The CDR3 consists of 14 residues. CDR3 sequence (DNA): TGTGCCAGCAGTTTACAGGGTATGTACACTGAAGCTTTCTTT. Encoded protein: CASSLQGMYTEAFF.

This clonotype occurred many times. The chain is built from TRBV4-3 and TRBJ2-1; a possible D gene is TRBD1 (5 bases). This CDR3 is built from 15 residues. The ends were cut back, 3 bases at V and 0 bases at J, with 9 bases in the middle. Germline V gene sequence: CDR1 LGHNA, CDR2 YSLEER. The CDR3 DNA sequence: TGCGCCAGCAGCCATGTGGGGCGCTCCTACAATGAGCAGTTCTTC. It yields the protein CASSHVGRSYNEQFF.

This clonotype was recorded many times. The chain is built from TRBV4-3 and TRBJ2-7; a possible D gene is TRBD1 (5 bases). The CDR3 length is 15 residues. Germline values: CDR1 LGHNA, CDR2 YSLEER. V lost 0 bases and J 2 bases, leaving 11 bases between the germline ends. This CDR3 reads CASSQEDDSTYEQYF. CDR3 nucleotides: TGCGCCAGCAGCCAAGAAGATGACAGCACCTACGAGCAGTACTTC.

Of note for this clonotype: This may be a read error, as it is one base from a much larger clone. V is TRBV5-6 and J is TRBJ1-3, with 8 nucleotides matching TRBD1. V lost 0 bases and J lost 3; bases outside the gene matches: 2. The germline gives CDR1 SGHDT, CDR2 YYEEEE. The CDR3 loop spans 15 amino acids. The CDR3 here is CASSLETGGGNTIYF. The CDR3 DNA reads TGTGCCAGCAGCTTGGAAACAGGGGGTGGAAACACCATATATTTT.

The rearrangement joins TRBV27 to TRBJ2-5, with TRBD1 matching 9 bases. Per the germline V gene, CDR1 is MNHEY and CDR2 is SMNVEV (reference sequence). V was pared by 0 bases and J by 1 base, with 0 bases of the junction left unmatched. There are 15 residues in the CDR3. CDR3 loop: CASSLSTGGQETQYF. The CDR3 coding sequence is TGTGCCAGCAGTTTATCGACAGGGGGCCAAGAGACCCAGTACTTC.

A note on this clonotype: The junction differs from germline at one of its ends, possibly a read error. The chain is built from TRBV9 and TRBJ2-2; D possibly corresponds to TRBD2 (5 bases). The germline CDR1 and CDR2 sequences are SGDLS and YYNGEE. The CDR3 contains 16 residues. The CDR3 region is CASSYSLLRHTGELLF. The CDR3 DNA follows: TGTGCCAGCAGCTACTCTTTACTTCGTCATACCGGGGAGCTGCTTTTT.

On this clonotype: Since a much larger clone is just one base distant, this may be a read error. The genes are TRBV4-2 and TRBJ1-2; D is unclear. V was trimmed by 4 bases and J by 6 bases, leaving 12 bases between them. CDR1 LGHNA and CDR2 YNFKEQ come from the germline V gene. This CDR3 has 13 amino acids. CDR3 nucleotides: TGTGCCAGCAGCCGGGGTTACGACGATGGCTACACCTTC. Its protein is CASSRGYDDGYTF.

In the case of this clonotype: Since a much larger clone is just one base distant, this may be a read error. V usage is TRBV7-9 and J usage is TRBJ1-4; possibly TRBD1 for D (5 bases). Germline V gene lookup returns CDR1 SEHNR and CDR2 FQNEAQ (reference sequence). The length of the CDR3 is 16 residues. The CDR3: CASSLRDSDFNERLFF. The CDR3 region has the DNA TGTGCCAGCAGCCTGAGAGACAGCGATTTTAATGAAAGACTGTTTTTT.

This clonotype came up a few times. The genes are TRBV3-1 and TRBJ2-7; no firm D call. The CDR3 is 14 residues long. V lost 3 bases and J lost 3, with 12 bases in between. From germline, CDR1 is LGHDT and CDR2 YNNKEL (reference sequence). The CDR3 coding sequence is TGTGCCAGCAGCCATAACCCGTGGGACTACGAGCAGTACTTC. Amino acid sequence: CASSHNPWDYEQYF.

This clonotype was counted many times. The V and J genes are TRBV24-1 and TRBJ2-1; D is ambiguous. The V gene's germline CDR1 is KGHDR and CDR2 SFDVKD. The CDR3 extends over 12 amino acids. V lost 6 bases, J lost 9 bases, and 11 bases lay in between. CDR3 sequence reads: CATSPVGGEQFF. The CDR3 nucleotides read TGTGCCACCAGTCCTGTCGGCGGTGAGCAGTTCTTC.

This clonotype was seen only a few times. The gene calls are TRBV12-3 or TRBV12-4 and TRBJ2-7, with TRBD1 matching 7 bases. The CDR3 runs 14 residues. Trimming removed 6 bases from V and 5 bases from J; junction bases left unmatched: 10. Written as DNA, the CDR3 is TGTGCCAGCAGCCACAGGGGTCCAGGGAACGAGCAGTACTTC. It translates to CASSHRGPGNEQYF.

The table lists this clonotype with a few counts. The chain carries TRBV20-1 and TRBJ2-7, with TRBD2 matching 13 bases. J was trimmed by 4 bases and V by 5 bases; bases with no gene match: 2. The CDR3 covers 13 residues. The germline V gene has CDR1 DFQATT and CDR2 SNEGSKA (reference sequence). The CDR3 loop reads CSALTSGRYEQYF. CDR3 sequence (DNA): TGCAGTGCTCTGACTAGCGGGAGGTACGAGCAGTACTTC.

The CDR3 nucleotides are TGTGCCAGCAGCTTGGTGACTAGCGGGGACTACGAGCAGTACTTC. As protein: CASSLVTSGDYEQYF. V usage is TRBV7-9 and J usage is TRBJ2-7, with 11 bases identical to TRBD2. The V segment lost 3 bases and the J segment 3 bases; nucleotides outside the gene matches: 4. Germline CDR1 is SEHNR and CDR2 is FQNEAQ (reference sequence). This CDR3 comprises 15 residues.